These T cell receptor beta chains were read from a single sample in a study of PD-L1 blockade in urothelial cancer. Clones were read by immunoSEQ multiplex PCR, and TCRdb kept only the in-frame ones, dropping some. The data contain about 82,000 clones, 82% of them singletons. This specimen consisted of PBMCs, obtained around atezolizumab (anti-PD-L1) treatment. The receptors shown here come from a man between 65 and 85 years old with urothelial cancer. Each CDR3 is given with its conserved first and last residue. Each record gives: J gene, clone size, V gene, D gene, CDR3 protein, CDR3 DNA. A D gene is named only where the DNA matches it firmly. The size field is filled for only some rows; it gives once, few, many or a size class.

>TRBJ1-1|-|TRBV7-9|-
CASSLGGGRDTEAFF
TGTGCCAGCAGCTTAGGGGGGGGTCGCGACACTGAAGCTTTCTTT
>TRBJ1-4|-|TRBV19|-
CASSRTTTNEKLFF
TGTGCCAGTAGTCGGACAACGACTAATGAAAAACTGTTTTTT
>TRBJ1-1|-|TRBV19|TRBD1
CASSAGQGGTEAFF
TGTGCCAGTAGTGCGGGACAGGGGGGCACTGAAGCTTTCTTT
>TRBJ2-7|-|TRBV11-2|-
CASSPSPPRGEQYF
TGTGCCAGCAGCCCCTCTCCCCCCAGGGGCGAGCAGTACTTC
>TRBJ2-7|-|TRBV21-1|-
CASSSNGQRYYEQYF
TGTGCCAGCAGCAGCAATGGACAGCGTTACTACGAGCAGTACTTC
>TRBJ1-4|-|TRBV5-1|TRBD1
CASSPQGTNEKLFF
TGCGCCAGCAGCCCACAGGGGACTAATGAAAAACTGTTTTTT
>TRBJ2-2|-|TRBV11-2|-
CASSFGAREELFF
TGTGCCAGCAGCTTTGGGGCCCGTGAGGAGCTGTTTTTT
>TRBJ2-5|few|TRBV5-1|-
CASSLMAEETQYF
TGCGCCAGCAGCTTGATGGCGGAAGAGACCCAGTACTTC
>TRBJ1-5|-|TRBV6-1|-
CASSYRQGTQPQHF
TGTGCCAGCAGTTATCGGCAGGGCACTCAGCCCCAGCATTTT
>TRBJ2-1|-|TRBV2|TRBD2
CASSGASGWVNEQFF
TGTGCCAGCAGTGGGGCTAGCGGGTGGGTAAATGAGCAGTTCTTC
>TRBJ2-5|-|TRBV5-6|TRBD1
CASRFVRTGGEETQYF
TGTGCCAGCAGATTCGTAAGGACAGGGGGCGAAGAGACCCAGTACTTC
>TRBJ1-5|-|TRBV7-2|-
CASSLESGEGQPQHF
TGTGCCAGCAGCTTAGAGTCGGGGGAGGGTCAGCCCCAGCATTTT
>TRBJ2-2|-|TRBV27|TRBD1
CATLRTGGRHTGELFF
TGTGCCACTCTCCGGACAGGGGGCCGGCACACCGGGGAGCTGTTTTTT
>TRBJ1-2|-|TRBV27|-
CASSRDSDYGYTF
TGTGCCAGCAGTCGGGACTCCGACTATGGCTACACCTTC
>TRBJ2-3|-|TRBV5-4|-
CASSSGVSRGGEDTQYF
TGTGCCAGCAGCTCGGGTGTCTCGCGGGGTGGGGAAGATACGCAGTATTTT
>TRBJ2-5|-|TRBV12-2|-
CASRHARTSGPERRETQYF
TGTGCAAGTCGCCACGCTCGGACTAGCGGCCCCGAGAGGCGGGAGACCCAGTACTTC
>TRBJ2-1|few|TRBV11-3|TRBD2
CASSFRGLAGGPNEQFF
TGTGCCAGCAGCTTTAGAGGACTAGCGGGAGGGCCCAATGAGCAGTTCTTC
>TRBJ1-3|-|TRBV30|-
CAWSLDRSGNTIYF
TGTGCCTGGAGTCTTGACAGGTCTGGAAACACCATATATTTT
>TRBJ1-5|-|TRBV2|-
CASNWAFNQPQHF
TGTGCCAGCAATTGGGCATTCAATCAGCCCCAGCATTTT
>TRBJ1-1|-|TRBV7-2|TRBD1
CASSSWGQGITEAFF
TGTGCCAGCAGCTCCTGGGGACAGGGGATAACTGAAGCTTTCTTT
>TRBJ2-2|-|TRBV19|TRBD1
CASSIWETGGSGELFF
TGTGCCAGTAGTATCTGGGAAACAGGGGGCAGCGGGGAGCTGTTTTTT
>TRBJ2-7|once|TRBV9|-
CARGGPYEQYF
TGTGCCAGAGGGGGTCCCTACGAGCAGTACTTC
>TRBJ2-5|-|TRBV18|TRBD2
CASTGLAGFSETQYF
TGTGCCAGTACAGGACTAGCGGGATTCTCGGAGACCCAGTACTTC
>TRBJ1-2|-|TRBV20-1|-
CSASQGGYTF
TGCAGTGCTAGTCAGGGCGGCTACACCTTC
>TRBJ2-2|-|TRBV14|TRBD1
CASRPTGGGTGELFF
TGTGCCAGCAGGCCTACAGGGGGCGGAACCGGGGAGCTGTTTTTT
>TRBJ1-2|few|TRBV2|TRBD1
CASSRTGGNYGYTF
TGTGCCAGCAGCCGGACAGGGGGTAACTATGGCTACACCTTC
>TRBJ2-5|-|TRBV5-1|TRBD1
CASHPDRGIQETQYF
TGCGCCAGTCACCCCGACAGGGGGATCCAAGAGACCCAGTACTTC
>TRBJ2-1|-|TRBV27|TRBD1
CASSFFRDSNEQFF
TGTGCCAGCAGTTTCTTCCGGGACAGCAATGAGCAGTTCTTC
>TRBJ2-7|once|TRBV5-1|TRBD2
CASRAGLAGPYEQYF
TGCGCCAGCAGGGCGGGACTAGCGGGACCCTACGAGCAGTACTTC
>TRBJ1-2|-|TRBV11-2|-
CASSLMDYGYTF
TGTGCCAGCAGCCTAATGGACTATGGCTACACCTTC
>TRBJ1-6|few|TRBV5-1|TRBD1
CASSLAGTGLNSPLHF
TGCGCCAGCAGCTTGGCCGGGACAGGCCTTAATTCACCCCTCCACTTT
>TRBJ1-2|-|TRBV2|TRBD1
CASSEARGQRYGYTF
TGTGCCAGCAGTGAAGCAAGGGGGCAGCGCTATGGCTACACCTTC
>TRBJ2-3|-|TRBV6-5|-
CASSRLGMAADTQYF
TGTGCCAGCAGCCGACTAGGGATGGCAGCAGATACGCAGTATTTT
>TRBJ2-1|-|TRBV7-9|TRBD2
CASSPTAAAGMFNEQFF
TGTGCCAGCAGCCCAACTGCCGCAGCGGGAATGTTCAATGAGCAGTTCTTC
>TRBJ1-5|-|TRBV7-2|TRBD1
CASSLEGTGDNQPQHF
TGTGCCAGCAGCTTAGAAGGGACAGGGGACAATCAGCCCCAGCATTTT
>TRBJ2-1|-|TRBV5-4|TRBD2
CASSLRLAGDRDEQFF
TGTGCCAGCAGCCTAAGACTAGCGGGTGATAGGGATGAGCAGTTCTTC
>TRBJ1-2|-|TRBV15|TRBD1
CATSTGQGTYGYTF
TGTGCCACCAGTACGGGACAGGGGACTTATGGCTACACCTTC
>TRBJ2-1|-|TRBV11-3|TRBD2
CASSFGTSGRTDEQFF
TGTGCCAGCAGCTTTGGGACTAGCGGGAGGACCGATGAGCAGTTCTTC
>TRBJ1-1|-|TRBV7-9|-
CASSLGGPTEAFF
TGTGCCAGCAGCTTAGGAGGGCCCACTGAAGCTTTCTTT
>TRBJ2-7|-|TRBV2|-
CASRGDIYEQYF
TGTGCCAGCAGGGGCGATATCTACGAGCAGTACTTC
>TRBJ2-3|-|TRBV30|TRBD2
CAWSLTLSGRAGDTQYF
TGTGCCTGGAGTCTTACACTCAGCGGGAGGGCCGGAGATACGCAGTATTTT